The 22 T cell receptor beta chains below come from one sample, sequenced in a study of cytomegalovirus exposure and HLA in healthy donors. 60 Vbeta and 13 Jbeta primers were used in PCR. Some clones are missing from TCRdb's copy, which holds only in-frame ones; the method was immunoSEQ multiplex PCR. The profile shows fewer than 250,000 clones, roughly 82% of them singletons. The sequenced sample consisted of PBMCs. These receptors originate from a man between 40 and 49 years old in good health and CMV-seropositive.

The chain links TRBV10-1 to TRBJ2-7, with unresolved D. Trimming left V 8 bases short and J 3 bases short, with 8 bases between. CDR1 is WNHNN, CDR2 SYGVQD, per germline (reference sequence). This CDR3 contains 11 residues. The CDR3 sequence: CASPSIYEQYV. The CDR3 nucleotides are TGCGCCAGCCCTAGTATCTACGAGCAGTACGTC.

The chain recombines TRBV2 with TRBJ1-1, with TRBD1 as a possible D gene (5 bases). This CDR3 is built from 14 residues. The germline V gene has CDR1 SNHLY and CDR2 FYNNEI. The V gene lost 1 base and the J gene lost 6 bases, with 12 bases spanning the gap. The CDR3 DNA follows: TGTGCCAGCAGTGAAGGTTTTGGGGGGGCTGAAGCTTTCTTT. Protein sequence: CASSEGFGGAEAFF. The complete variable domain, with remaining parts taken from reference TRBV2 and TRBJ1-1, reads EPEVTQTPSHQVTQMGQEVILRCVPISNHLYFYWYRQILGQKVEFLVSFYNNEISEKSEIFDDQFSVERPDGSNFTLKIRSTKLEDSAMYFCASSEGFGGAEAFFGQGTRLTVV.

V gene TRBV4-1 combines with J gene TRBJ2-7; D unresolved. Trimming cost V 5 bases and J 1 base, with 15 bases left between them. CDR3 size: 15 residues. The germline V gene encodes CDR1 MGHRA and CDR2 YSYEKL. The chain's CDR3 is CASSSPGLESYEQYF. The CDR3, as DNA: TGCGCCAGCAGCTCCCCCGGGTTGGAGTCCTACGAGCAGTACTTC.

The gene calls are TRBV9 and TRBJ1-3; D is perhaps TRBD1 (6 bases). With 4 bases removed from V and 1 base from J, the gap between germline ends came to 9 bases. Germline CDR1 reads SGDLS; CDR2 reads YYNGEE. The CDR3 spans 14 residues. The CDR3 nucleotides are TGTGCCAGCAGCCCCCAGGGGTCTGGAAACACCATATATTTT. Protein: CASSPQGSGNTIYF. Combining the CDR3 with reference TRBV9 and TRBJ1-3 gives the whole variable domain DSGVTQTPKHLITATGQRVTLRCSPRSGDLSVYWYQQSLDQGLQFLIQYYNGEERAKGNILERFSAQQFPDLHSELNLSSLELGDSALYFCASSPQGSGNTIYFGEGSWLTVV.

For the CDR3, the DNA is TGTGCCAGCAGCTTAGAAAGGGGCCCTTCCTACGAGCAGTACTTC. Protein sequence: CASSLERGPSYEQYF. The chain recombines TRBV7-2 with TRBJ2-7; weak D call: TRBD1 (5 bases). This CDR3 has 15 amino acids. Germline CDR1 reads SGHTA; CDR2 reads FQGNSA. V was shortened by 1 base and J by 1 base, with 11 bases between the two germline ends.

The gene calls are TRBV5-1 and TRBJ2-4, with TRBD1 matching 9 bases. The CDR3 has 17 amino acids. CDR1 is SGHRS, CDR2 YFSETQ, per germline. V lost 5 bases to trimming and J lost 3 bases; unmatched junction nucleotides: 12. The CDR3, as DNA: TGCGCCAGCAGTCGCGAGGGGACAGGGCAATACAAAAACATTCAGTACTTC. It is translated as CASSREGTGQYKNIQYF.

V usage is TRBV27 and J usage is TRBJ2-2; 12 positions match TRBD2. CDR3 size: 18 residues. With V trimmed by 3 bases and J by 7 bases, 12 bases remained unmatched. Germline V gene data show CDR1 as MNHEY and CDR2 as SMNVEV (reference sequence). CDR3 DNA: TGTGCCAGCAGTTTTGAGTCTAGCGGGAGGGCGGGGTTCGGGGAGCTGTTTTTT. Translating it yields CASSFESSGRAGFGELFF.

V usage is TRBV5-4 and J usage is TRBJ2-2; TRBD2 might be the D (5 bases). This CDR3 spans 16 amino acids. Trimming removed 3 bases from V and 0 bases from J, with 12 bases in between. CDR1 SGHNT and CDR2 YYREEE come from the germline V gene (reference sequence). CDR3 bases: TGTGCCAGCAGCTCTGGGGAGTGGACGAACACCGGGGAGCTGTTTTTT. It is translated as CASSSGEWTNTGELFF.

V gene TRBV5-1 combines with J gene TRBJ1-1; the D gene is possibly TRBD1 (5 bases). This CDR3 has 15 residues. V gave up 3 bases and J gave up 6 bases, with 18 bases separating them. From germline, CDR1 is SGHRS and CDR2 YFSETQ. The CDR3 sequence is CASSSAGGGSPEAFF. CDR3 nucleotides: TGCGCCAGCAGCTCCGCCGGGGGAGGCTCCCCTGAAGCTTTCTTT.

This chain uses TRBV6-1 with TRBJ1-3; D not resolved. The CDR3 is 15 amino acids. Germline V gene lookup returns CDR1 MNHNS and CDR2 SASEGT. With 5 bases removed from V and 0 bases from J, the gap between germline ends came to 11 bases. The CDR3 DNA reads TGTGCCAGCAGTCTCCGGCGGAGCTCTGGAAACACCATATATTTT. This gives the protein CASSLRRSSGNTIYF.

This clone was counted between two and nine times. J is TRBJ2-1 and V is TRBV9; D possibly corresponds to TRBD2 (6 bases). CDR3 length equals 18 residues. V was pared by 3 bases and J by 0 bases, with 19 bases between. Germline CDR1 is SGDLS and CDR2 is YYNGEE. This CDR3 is CASSAYRLASSSYNEQFF. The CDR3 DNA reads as TGTGCCAGCAGCGCGTACCGTCTAGCGTCCAGCTCCTACAATGAGCAGTTCTTC.

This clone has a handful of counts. The CDR3 DNA sequence: TGCGCCAGCAGCGCGGGCCCTATGAACACTGAAGCTTTCTTT. Amino acid sequence: CASSAGPMNTEAFF. This sequence joins TRBV5-1 and TRBJ1-1; D uncertain. CDR1 SGHRS and CDR2 YFSETQ come from the germline V gene. V lost 4 bases to trimming and J lost 0 bases, with 10 bases between them. CDR3 length: 14 residues.

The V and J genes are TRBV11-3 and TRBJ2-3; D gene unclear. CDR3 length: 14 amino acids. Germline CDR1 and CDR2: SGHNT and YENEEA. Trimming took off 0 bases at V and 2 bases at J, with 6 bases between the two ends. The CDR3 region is CASSLEGLTDTQYF. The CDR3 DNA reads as TGTGCCAGCAGCTTAGAGGGCCTCACAGATACGCAGTATTTT.

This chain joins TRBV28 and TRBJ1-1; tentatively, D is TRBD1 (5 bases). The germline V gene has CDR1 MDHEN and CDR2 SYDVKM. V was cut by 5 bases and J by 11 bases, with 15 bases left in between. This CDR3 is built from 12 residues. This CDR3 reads CASSPPGSGAFF. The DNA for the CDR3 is TGTGCCAGCAGTCCCCCAGGATCAGGGGCTTTCTTT. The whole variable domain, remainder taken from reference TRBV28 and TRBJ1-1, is DVKVTQSSRYLVKRTGEKVFLECVQDMDHENMFWYRQDPGLGLRLIYFSYDVKMKEKGDIPEGYSVSREKKERFSLILESASTNQTSMYLCASSPPGSGAFFGQGTRLTVV.

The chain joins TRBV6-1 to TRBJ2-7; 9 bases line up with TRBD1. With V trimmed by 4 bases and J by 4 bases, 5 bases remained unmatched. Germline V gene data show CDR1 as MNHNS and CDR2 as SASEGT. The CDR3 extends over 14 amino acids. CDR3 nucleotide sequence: TGTGCCAGCAGTGCCGACAGGGGGACTTACGAGCAGTACTTC. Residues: CASSADRGTYEQYF.

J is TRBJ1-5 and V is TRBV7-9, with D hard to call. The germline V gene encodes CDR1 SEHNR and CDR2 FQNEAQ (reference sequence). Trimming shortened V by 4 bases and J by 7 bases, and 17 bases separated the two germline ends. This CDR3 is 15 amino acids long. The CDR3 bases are TGTGCCAGCAGCTCCCTCCCGGGGTCGGAACAGCCCCAGCATTTT. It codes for CASSSLPGSEQPQHF.

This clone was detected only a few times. The CDR3 DNA sequence: TGTGCCAGCAGTGCGGGGGACAGCAATCAGCCCCAGCATTTT. Translating gives CASSAGDSNQPQHF. The chain is built from TRBV2 and TRBJ1-5; a possible D gene is TRBD1 (5 bases). Germline-derived CDR1 and CDR2 are SNHLY and FYNNEI. The CDR3 consists of 14 residues. Trimming left V 4 bases short and J 1 base short, with 8 bases between.

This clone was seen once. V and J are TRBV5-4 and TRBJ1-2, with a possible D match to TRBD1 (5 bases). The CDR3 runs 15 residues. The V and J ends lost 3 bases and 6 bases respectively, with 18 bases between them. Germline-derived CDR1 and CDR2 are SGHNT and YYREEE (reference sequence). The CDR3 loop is CASSSSAGGGNGYTF. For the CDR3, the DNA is TGTGCCAGCAGCTCGTCCGCGGGGGGAGGGAATGGCTACACCTTC.

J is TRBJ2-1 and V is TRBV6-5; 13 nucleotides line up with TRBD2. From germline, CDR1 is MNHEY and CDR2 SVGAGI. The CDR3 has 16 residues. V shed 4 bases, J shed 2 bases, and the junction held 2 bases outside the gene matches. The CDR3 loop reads CASSFGLAGAYNEQFF. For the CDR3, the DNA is TGTGCCAGCAGTTTCGGACTAGCGGGAGCCTACAATGAGCAGTTCTTC.

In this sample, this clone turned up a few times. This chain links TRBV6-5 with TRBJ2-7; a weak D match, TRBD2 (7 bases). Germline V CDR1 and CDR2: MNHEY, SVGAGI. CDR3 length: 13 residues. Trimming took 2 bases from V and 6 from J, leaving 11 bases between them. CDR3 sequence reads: CASSYLRGGEQYV. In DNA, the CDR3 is TGTGCCAGCAGTTACCTTAGGGGGGGCGAGCAGTACGTC.

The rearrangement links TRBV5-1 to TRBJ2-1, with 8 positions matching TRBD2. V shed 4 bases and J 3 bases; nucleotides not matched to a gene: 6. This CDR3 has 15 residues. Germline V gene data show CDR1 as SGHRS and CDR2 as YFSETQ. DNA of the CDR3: TGCGCCAGCAGCCCCGGGGGACTAGGCTACAATGAGCAGTTCTTC. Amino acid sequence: CASSPGGLGYNEQFF.

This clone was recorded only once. CDR3 DNA: TGCGCCAGCAGCTTGGGAAGACAGGGGCTTTGGTACGAGCAGTACTTC. Protein: CASSLGRQGLWYEQYF. The V call is TRBV5-1, the J call TRBJ2-7; the match to TRBD1 covers 8 bases. There are 16 residues in the CDR3. Germline V gene lookup returns CDR1 SGHRS and CDR2 YFSETQ. V gave up 0 bases and J gave up 4 bases; unmatched junction bases: 9.